The entry below gives a single T cell receptor beta chain sequence along with its context. No antigen is known for it. These data are taken from a study of OX40 agonist ivuxolimab in advanced cancers. Study information: Averaging around 60 years in age, with a range of roughly 20 to 79, the cohort was about 86% male. General study points: In the expanded peripheral T cells, antigen specificity was never determined. Dose levels from 0.1 to 3.0 mg/kg saw CD4+ and CD8+ blood T cells expand clonally by week 6.

Repertoires were generated with immunoSEQ multiplex PCR, while TCRdb's copy carries only in-frame clones and drops some. The sample has roughly 66,000 clones; roughly 80% are singletons. This CDR3 is built from 14 residues. V was clipped by 0 bases and J by 3 bases, with 8 bases between them. The germline V gene has CDR1 SGHDN and CDR2 FVKESK. This TCR came from an adult with an advanced solid tumor such as melanoma, head and neck, liver or kidney cancer. The chain employs TRBV14 and TRBJ1-2; D not resolved. The source material was CD4+ or CD8+ T cells sorted from blood, sampled in a trial of the OX40 agonist ivuxolimab. For the CDR3, the DNA is TGTGCCAGCAGCCAAGATATCGGGTACTATGGCTACACCTTC. Amino acid sequence: CASSQDIGYYGYTF.